These 17 T cell receptor beta chains originate from one sample sequenced in a study of cytomegalovirus exposure and HLA in healthy donors. The PCR made use of 60 Vbeta and 13 Jbeta primers. Repertoires were generated with immunoSEQ multiplex PCR, while TCRdb's copy carries only in-frame clones and drops some. The sample carries about 160,000 clones, roughly 80% recorded once. The specimen was PBMCs. Source of these receptors: a male donor in good health and CMV-seropositive.

The chain joins TRBV7-2 to TRBJ2-7; 7 nucleotides align to TRBD2. Unmatched junction bases numbered 7, after V lost 5 bases and J lost 3 bases. The CDR3 sequence is 14 residues long. In germline, CDR1 is SGHTA, CDR2 FQGNSA. CDR3 protein: CASSGGGFNYEQYF. CDR3 DNA sequence: TGTGCCAGCAGCGGGGGGGGGTTTAACTACGAGCAGTACTTC.

The chain combines TRBV30 with TRBJ1-6; possible D gene TRBD1, 5 bases. Trimming cost V 4 bases and J 14 bases, with 12 bases left between them. This CDR3 is 11 amino acids long. Germline loops: CDR1 GTSNPN, CDR2 SVGIG (reference sequence). As DNA, the CDR3 is TGTGCCTGGAATGACAGTCCCTCCCTCCACTTT. Translated, it gives CAWNDSPSLHF.

The J gene is TRBJ1-3, the V gene TRBV10-2; the D gene is possibly TRBD1 (5 bases). The CDR3 extends over 14 amino acids. CDR1 is WSHSY, CDR2 SAAADI, per germline. Deletions cut 6 bases from V and 3 bases from J, with 12 bases between. The CDR3 DNA reads TGCGCCAGCAGCCGGGGGATGGATGGAAACACCATATATTTT. Encoded protein: CASSRGMDGNTIYF.

This clone showed up just a few times. The chain employs TRBV30 and TRBJ2-3; TRBD1 might be the D (5 bases). V lost 0 bases, J lost 5 bases, and 18 bases lay in between. The germline gives CDR1 GTSNPN, CDR2 SVGIG (reference sequence). The CDR3 is 16 amino acids. The CDR3 region is CAWSVSRWGSKDTQYF. Here the CDR3 DNA reads TGTGCCTGGAGTGTATCTCGATGGGGCTCGAAAGATACGCAGTATTTT.

This clone was recorded a few times. The chain links TRBV10-1 to TRBJ1-2, with D unresolved. The CDR3 has 14 amino acids. The V gene lost 0 bases and the J gene lost 2 bases, with 7 bases spanning the gap. Germline V lookup: CDR1 WNHNN, CDR2 SYGVQD (reference sequence). CDR3 in amino acids: CASSESNQNYGYTF. The CDR3 coding sequence is TGCGCCAGCAGTGAGTCGAACCAGAACTATGGCTACACCTTC.

V is TRBV6-1 and J is TRBJ2-7; 10 bases match TRBD1. This CDR3 spans 15 amino acids. The germline V gene has CDR1 MNHNS and CDR2 SASEGT. The junction had 8 bases not matched to a gene; V was cut back by 4 bases and J by 5 bases. The CDR3 DNA sequence: TGTGCCAGCAGTGGAGTCGACAGGGGGCCTCACGAGCAGTACTTC. Translation gives CASSGVDRGPHEQYF.

The genes are TRBV5-1 and TRBJ2-7; 7 bases align to TRBD1. Per germline, CDR1 SGHRS and CDR2 YFSETQ. This CDR3 has 14 residues. V shed 4 bases and J 0 bases; nucleotides not matched to a gene: 4. CDR3 sequence: CASSPGTASYEQYF. CDR3 bases: TGCGCCAGCAGCCCTGGGACAGCCTCCTACGAGCAGTACTTC.

The gene calls are TRBV13 and TRBJ1-1, with 7 bases fitting TRBD1. The CDR3 sequence is 12 residues long. Germline CDR1 and CDR2: PRHDT and FYEKMQ (reference sequence). Trimming took 5 bases from V and 9 from J; bases not matched to a gene: 6. The CDR3 nucleotides read TGTGCCAGCAGCATCCGACAGGGCCAAGCTTTCTTT. Translation: CASSIRQGQAFF.

The gene calls are TRBV10-3 and TRBJ2-3, with a weak D call TRBD1 (7 bases). Trimming removed 10 bases at V and 5 bases at J, with 19 bases between. CDR3 length: 14 amino acids. Germline lookup yields CDR1 ENHRY and CDR2 SYGVKD. CDR3 in DNA: TGTGCCACTACAGTAGGCCAGGGGGGAGATACGCAGTATTTT. Protein sequence: CATTVGQGGDTQYF.

CDR3 nucleotide sequence: TGTGCTAGTGGTTTGGTACTAGGGAATGCCTACAATGAGCAGTTCTTC. This encodes CASGLVLGNAYNEQFF. This chain uses TRBV12-5 with TRBJ2-1; D perhaps matches TRBD2 (5 bases). Looked up from germline, CDR1 is LGHNT and CDR2 is FRNRAP. The CDR3 has 16 residues. V was pared by 0 bases and J by 2 bases, with 11 bases between.

V and J are TRBV27 and TRBJ2-2; D call uncertain. V shed 3 bases and J shed 6 bases, with 14 bases lying between them. Germline CDR1 is MNHEY and CDR2 is SMNVEV (reference sequence). This CDR3 has 15 residues. The CDR3 is CASSLRRTNPGELFF. CDR3 DNA sequence: TGTGCCAGCAGTTTGCGGCGAACTAATCCCGGGGAGCTGTTTTTT.

CDR3 protein: CASSPQGQGSYEQYF. As DNA, the CDR3 is TGCGCCAGCAGCCCCCAAGGACAGGGGTCCTACGAGCAGTACTTC. The rearrangement joins TRBV5-1 to TRBJ2-7, with TRBD1 matching 9 bases. The V and J ends lost 4 bases and 1 base, in that order; junction bases with no gene match: 6. There are 15 residues in the CDR3. The germline CDR1 and CDR2 sequences are SGHRS and YFSETQ.

This sequence joins TRBV25-1 and TRBJ1-2; D is undetermined. Trimming left V 4 bases short and J 5 bases short, with 5 bases between. CDR3 length: 11 amino acids. The germline gives CDR1 MGHDK, CDR2 SYGVNS. The CDR3 DNA sequence: TGTGCCAGCAGTGCTTCTTATGGCTACACCTTC. Its translation is CASSASYGYTF.

Ten or more counts support this clone. The chain is built from TRBV4-1 and TRBJ2-3, with D possibly matching TRBD2 (7 bases). The germline V gene encodes CDR1 MGHRA and CDR2 YSYEKL. The germline V and J ends were trimmed by 5 bases and 5 bases, with 23 bases remaining between them. The CDR3 is 17 residues long. The CDR3: CASSVTFGAGAGDTQYF. The CDR3 region has the DNA TGCGCCAGCAGCGTGACTTTTGGGGCGGGGGCGGGAGATACGCAGTATTTT.

The table lists this clone with a count of one. The V gene is TRBV27, the J gene TRBJ1-2; 8 positions agree with TRBD1. Germline V gene data show CDR1 as MNHEY and CDR2 as SMNVEV (reference sequence). V was clipped by 5 bases and J by 2 bases; unmatched bases: 13. The CDR3 has 17 residues. CDR3: CASSQIGQGRINYGYTF. As DNA, the CDR3 is TGTGCCAGCAGTCAAATCGGACAGGGTAGGATCAACTATGGCTACACCTTC.

The chain employs TRBV10-2 and TRBJ2-7; TRBD1 matches at 10 bases. The CDR3 has 12 residues. Germline CDR1 WSHSY, CDR2 SAAADI. The ends lost 4 bases at V and 6 bases at J; junction bases unmatched: 0. This CDR3 reads CASSGDRGEQYF. CDR3 bases: TGCGCCAGCAGTGGGGACAGGGGCGAGCAGTACTTC.

The V gene is TRBV19, the J gene TRBJ1-1; TRBD1 agrees at 10 bases. This CDR3 is built from 14 residues. Germline CDR1 is LNHDA and CDR2 is SQIVND (reference sequence). V trimming: 5 bases; J trimming: 6 bases; junction bases outside the gene matches: 6. The CDR3 region has the DNA TGTGCCAGTAGTCCGGGACAGGGGTGGCCTGAAGCTTTCTTT. It is translated as CASSPGQGWPEAFF.